This T cell receptor beta chain was captured in a study of cytomegalovirus exposure and HLA in healthy donors. At the time of sampling, donors were nominally healthy, though unrecorded immune exposures were likely. 60 Vbeta and 13 Jbeta primers were used in PCR. TCRdb keeps only in-frame clones here, not all; method: immunoSEQ multiplex PCR. The repertoire consists of 150,000 or so clones, with 82% occurring once and the leading ten covering approximately 6%. The sample taken for sequencing was PBMCs. This TCR derives from a man aged 25 to 45 in good health and CMV-seropositive.

CDR3 sequence (DNA): TGTGCCAGCAGCTCCTTCCAGGGGAGAGGCGGGGAGCTGTTTTTT. Its protein product is CASSSFQGRGGELFF. The V call is TRBV7-9, the J call TRBJ2-2, with TRBD1 as a possible D gene (6 bases). The CDR3 runs 15 residues. V was clipped by 4 bases and J by 7 bases, with 16 bases between them. The germline V gene has CDR1 SEHNR and CDR2 FQNEAQ (reference sequence).